This T cell receptor (beta chain) was profiled in a study of T cells in localized non-small cell lung cancer. Details on this clone: Its antigen is not known.

The trim removed 6 bases at V and 0 bases at J, leaving 8 bases unmatched. CDR1 and CDR2 (germline): MNHEY, SMNVEV (reference sequence). The CDR3 length is 16 residues. The table came from immunoSEQ multiplex PCR; TCRdb's copy has only in-frame clones and leaves some out. The sample lists about 17,000 clones, around 83% seen once, with approximately 35% in the top ten. Findings and limits, study-wide: In the blood, greater T cell density corresponded to longer overall survival. A single tumor region was sequenced, leaving heterogeneity possible. When the top 100 tumor clones were examined, a median approximately 57 of them also appeared in the adjacent lung, which was paired and uninvolved.

The source is a male donor at least 60 years old with stage III lung adenocarcinoma. Sequenced here: peripheral blood, sampled before any cancer treatment. V is TRBV27 and J is TRBJ2-3, with 8 nucleotides matching TRBD1. CDR3 amino acids: CASRLSDRGSTDTQYF. The CDR3 coding sequence is TGTGCCAGCAGACTTAGTGACAGGGGAAGCACAGATACGCAGTATTTT.